This is a list of T cell receptor beta chains from one sample in a study of CD8 T cells in ankylosing spondylitis. Each CDR3 protein is one row after TCRdb ran MiXCR on the 5' RACE reads. The sample records approximately 400,000 distinct CDR3 sequences, 17% being singletons. The sample consisted of blood, either unsorted or a sorted T cell fraction (not recorded which). Receptors originate from a male donor with ankylosing spondylitis. Each CDR3 is given with its conserved first and last residue. The D gene is left open where the match is weak. Clone sizes are given selectively: once, few, many, or a class where the clone is expanded.

>TRBJ1-1|TRBV20-1|NA|NA
TGCAGTGCGCCCCTACAGGGATTGAACACTGAAGCTTTCTTT
CSAPLQGLNTEAFF
>TRBJ2-1|TRBV11-1|TRBD2|few
TGTGCCAGCAGCGAGGGACTATACAACAATGAGCAGTTCTTC
CASSEGLYNNEQFF
>TRBJ2-7|TRBV7-6|TRBD2|NA
TGTGCCAGCAGTCCGGGAGGGACGGTCGGCGACGAGCAGTACTTC
CASSPGGTVGDEQYF
>TRBJ2-3|TRBV20-1|TRBD2|few
TGCAGTGCAAACGGACTAGCGACAGATACGCAGTATTTT
CSANGLATDTQYF
>TRBJ2-2|TRBV7-8|TRBD2|few
TGTGCCAGCAGCCCTATAGCGGGAGGGCAGGGCGGGGAGCTGTTTTTT
CASSPIAGGQGGELFF
>TRBJ2-1|TRBV20-1|TRBD2|few
TGCAGTGCAAGCGAAACGGTAGCGGGAGTGGGGAATGAGCAGTTCTTC
CSASETVAGVGNEQFF
>TRBJ2-3|TRBV29-1|TRBD2|NA
TGCAGCGTTGAAGATCGGCGGAGCGGGGGCCTCACAGATACGCAGTATTTT
CSVEDRRSGGLTDTQYF
>TRBJ2-3|TRBV29-1|TRBD2|NA
TGCAGCGTACCCCTCATAGCGGGATTGACAGATACGCAGTATTTT
CSVPLIAGLTDTQYF
>TRBJ1-1|TRBV12-3/TRBV12-4|NA|few
TGTGCCAGCAGTTTGGGGAGATTGGAAGTAGCTTTCTTT
CASSLGRLEVAFF
>TRBJ2-2|TRBV12-3/TRBV12-4|TRBD2|few
TGTGCCAGCACCGGGGGGGTATTTGGCACCGGGGAGCTGTTTTTT
CASTGGVFGTGELFF
>TRBJ2-3|TRBV7-2|TRBD2|NA
TGTGCCAGCAGCCGGACTAGAGATACGCAGTATTTT
CASSRTRDTQYF
>TRBJ1-1|TRBV10-3|NA|few
TGTGCCATCAGTGGAAACCTCAGGGAATTGAACACTGAAGCTTTCTTT
CAISGNLRELNTEAFF
>TRBJ1-1|TRBV10-3|NA|few
TGTGCCATAGCAGGGGACACTGAAGCTTTCTTT
CAIAGDTEAFF
>TRBJ1-6|TRBV12-3/TRBV12-4|TRBD1|few
TGTGCCAGCAGGCCCGGACAGGTGAATAATTCACCCCTCCACTTT
CASRPGQVNNSPLHF
>TRBJ1-1|TRBV6-5|TRBD1|NA
TGTGCCAGCAGTTATACCGGGACAGGGGGCAAGGGCACTGAAGCTTTCTTT
CASSYTGTGGKGTEAFF
>TRBJ2-2|TRBV7-8|TRBD1|NA
TGTGCCAGCAGCCGACGGACAGGGGGCCCCGGGGAGCTGTTTTTT
CASSRRTGGPGELFF
>TRBJ2-3|TRBV7-2|NA|few
TGTGCCAGCAGCTCCAGACTAGGCACAGATACGCAGTATTTT
CASSSRLGTDTQYF
>TRBJ2-1|TRBV7-2|TRBD2|few
TGTGCCAGCAGCTTAGATGGGACTAGCTCCTACAATGAGCAGTTCTTC
CASSLDGTSSYNEQFF
>TRBJ1-4|TRBV4-2|NA|few
TGTGCCAGCAGCCAAGATATTCGGGGGGCCGGTGAAAAACTGTTTTTT
CASSQDIRGAGEKLFF
>TRBJ2-4|TRBV5-6|NA|NA
TGTGCCAGCAGCTTATGGGGAGCCAAAAACATTCAGTACTTC
CASSLWGAKNIQYF
>TRBJ1-1|TRBV19|TRBD1|NA
TGTGCCAGTAGTATGTCAGCAGGGGGCACTGAAGCTTTCTTT
CASSMSAGGTEAFF
>TRBJ1-1|TRBV20-1|NA|few
TGCAGTGCGGGCCCTAGGGCATTT
CSAGPRAF
>TRBJ2-5|TRBV13|TRBD1|many
TGTGCCAGCAGCTTCGGGACAGAAGAGACCCAGTACTTC
CASSFGTEETQYF
>TRBJ2-3|TRBV2|NA|few
TGTGCCAGCAGTGAAGACGTACGGGGCACAGATACGCAGTATTTT
CASSEDVRGTDTQYF